This TCR beta chain was documented in a study of cytotoxic CD8 clonotypes in ibrutinib-treated CLL. In the study overall: About 25 partial and 2 complete responses; at median around 71 months, roughly 14 remitted, approximately 12 progressed. Overall study results and limits: Baseline clonality exceeded age-matched healthy donors and tracked circulating CD8+ T-cell counts.

The germline V gene has CDR1 KGHSH and CDR2 LQKENI. The J segment lost 3 bases and the V segment lost 3 bases, leaving 16 bases of the junction unmatched. The CDR3 contains 19 residues. Repertoires were generated with immunoSEQ multiplex PCR, while TCRdb's copy carries only in-frame clones and drops some. The data contain about 40,000 clones, less than 85% of them seen just once; the ten biggest clones take up about a tenth. A remark on this clone: What it binds is not known.

Genomic DNA in a quantity of about 2 micrograms was derived from cryopreserved PBMCs for TCR beta libraries. Sample: PBMCs, taken at disease progression, from a patient treated with ibrutinib. This clonotype originated in a human donor with chronic lymphocytic leukemia. The chain has TRBV18 and TRBJ2-3; the match to TRBD2 covers 9 bases. The CDR3 DNA reads as TGTGCCAGCTCACCCTCTCTAGGTTCCAGACTAGCGGTAACAGATACGCAGTATTTT. Translation gives CASSPSLGSRLAVTDTQYF.